The rows below give T cell receptor beta chains drawn from one sample of a study of cytomegalovirus exposure and HLA in healthy donors. The assay was immunoSEQ multiplex PCR, and TCRdb's table has in-frame clones only and misses some. Of more than 200,000 clones listed, approximately 87% are singletons. Specimen: PBMCs. Every receptor here comes from a human donor in good health. Each CDR3 is given with its conserved first and last residue.

v_gene: TRBV6-6; j_gene: TRBJ2-1; CDR3aa: CASQPTGGREQFF
v_gene: TRBV5-1; j_gene: TRBJ2-5; CDR3aa: CASSLVSETQYF
v_gene: TRBV7-9; j_gene: TRBJ2-7; CDR3aa: CASSLGTSGKIDEQYF
v_gene: TRBV9; j_gene: TRBJ1-5; CDR3aa: CASSVSPQNNQPQHF
v_gene: TRBV7-7; j_gene: TRBJ2-5; CDR3aa: CASSPRSGDQETQYF
v_gene: TRBV5-1; j_gene: TRBJ2-5; CDR3aa: CASSSGLAGGVKTQYF
v_gene: TRBV5-8; j_gene: TRBJ1-4; CDR3aa: CASSLLGTVWDEKLFF
v_gene: TRBV14; j_gene: TRBJ2-5; CDR3aa: CASSTHPGQPGGGRGETQYF
v_gene: TRBV19; j_gene: TRBJ2-7; CDR3aa: CASSIDLAGVGEQYF
v_gene: TRBV7-9; j_gene: TRBJ1-2; CDR3aa: CASSRSGATNYGYTF
v_gene: TRBV10-3; j_gene: TRBJ2-1; CDR3aa: CAISESSNEQFF
v_gene: TRBV18; j_gene: TRBJ1-5; CDR3aa: CASSPGTLNSNQPQHF
v_gene: TRBV7-9; j_gene: TRBJ1-1; CDR3aa: CASSRNTEAFF
v_gene: TRBV28; j_gene: TRBJ2-5; CDR3aa: CASSSGAGQETQYF
v_gene: TRBV5-4; j_gene: TRBJ1-5; CDR3aa: CASSLEGYNQPQHF
v_gene: TRBV7-8; j_gene: TRBJ2-7; CDR3aa: CASSTRDRGKDEQYF
v_gene: TRBV28; j_gene: TRBJ2-1; CDR3aa: CASSSTSSLRWFF
v_gene: TRBV19; j_gene: TRBJ2-3; CDR3aa: CASRDGGRDTQYF